This TCR beta chain was captured in a study of T-cell reconstitution after alpha-beta-depleted transplantation in children (dated by TCRdb to about 2016). With respect to the entire study: T-cell immune reconstitution after TCRalphabeta/CD19-depleted allogeneic hematopoietic cell transplantation in children was quantitatively tracked in the study by means of TCR repertoire profiling. The paper as a whole reports these results and caveats: Apparently early alphabetaT-cell count recovery about two months after transplant reportedly relied on only several hundred rapidly expanded clones derived from non-depleted graft cells. Hyperexpanded clone frequencies declined over subsequent months; after one year, T-cell counts and TCRbeta diversity were mostly attributed to newly produced T cells. In some patients, the high TCRbeta diversity seen at day 60 was put down to recipient T cells and intrathymic progenitors that had survived conditioning.

Library method: PCR. The sequencer listed for this sample is Illumina HiSeq 2500. TCR library preparation used molecular barcoding, with unique molecular identifiers applied to normalize quantification of the TCRbeta repertoire. The public sequencing data were trimmed at Q25 with fastp and processed into clonotypes with MiXCR by TCRdb, which kept only in-frame beta chains. Every entry covers one CDR3 protein and lists the most common genes and DNA from its rows. This sample lists 580,000 or so distinct CDR3 sequences; roughly 23% were detected once. 13% to 15% of the sample is taken by the ten largest. About this clonotype itself: The target of this receptor is not known. No quality values exist for individual bases; no much larger clone is one base distant.

The sample's treatment or condition label, in plain terms: allogeneic hematopoietic cell transplantation with graft depleted of TCRalphabeta T cells and CD19 B cells. The transplant recipients were children given TCRalphabeta/CD19-depleted allogeneic hematopoietic cell grafts. The germline V and J ends show losses of 3 bases and 5 bases respectively, and no gene match explains 5 bases of the junction. The cysteine opens and the phenylalanine closes a CDR3 of 15 amino acids. The DNA shown is the 45-base CDR3, in frame from base 1. This sequence uses TRBV12-3 or TRBV12-4 and TRBJ2-1; 9 bases in between match TRBD2. Sequencing used PBMCs, mostly from graft donor cells, obtained 360 days after TCRalphabeta/CD19-depleted stem cell transplant. This TCR was recovered from a boy younger than two who had a stem cell transplant for acute myeloid leukemia, so the T cells may come from the graft donor. The base sequence is TGTGCCAGCAGTTTTCAGCGGGGGGTCAACAATGAGCAGTTCTTC. It specifies CASSFQRGVNNEQFF.